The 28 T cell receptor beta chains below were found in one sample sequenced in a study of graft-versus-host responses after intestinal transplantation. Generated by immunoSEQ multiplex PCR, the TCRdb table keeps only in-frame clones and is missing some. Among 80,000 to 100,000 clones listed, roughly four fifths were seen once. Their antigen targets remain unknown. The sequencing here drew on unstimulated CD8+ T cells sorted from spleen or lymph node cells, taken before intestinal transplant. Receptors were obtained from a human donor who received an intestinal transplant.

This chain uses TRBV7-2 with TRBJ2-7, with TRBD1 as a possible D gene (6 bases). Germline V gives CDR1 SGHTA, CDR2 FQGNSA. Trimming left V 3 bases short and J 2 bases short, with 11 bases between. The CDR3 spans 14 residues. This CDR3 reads CASSFGTPTYEQYF. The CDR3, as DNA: TGTGCCAGCAGCTTCGGGACACCTACCTACGAGCAGTACTTC.

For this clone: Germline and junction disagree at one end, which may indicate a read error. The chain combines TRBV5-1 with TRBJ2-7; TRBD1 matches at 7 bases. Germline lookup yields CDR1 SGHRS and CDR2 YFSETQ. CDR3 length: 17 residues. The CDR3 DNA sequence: TGCGCCAGCAGCTATGACCGGAGGACAGGAAGCTCCTACGGGCAGTACTTC. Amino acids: CASSYDRRTGSSYGQYF.

The CDR3 nucleotides are TGTGCCAGCTCACCAACGGGGGGTACGGGTGAAAAACTGTTTTTT. It is translated as CASSPTGGTGEKLFF. The V call is TRBV18, the J call TRBJ1-4, with D perhaps TRBD1 (5 bases). CDR1 is KGHSH and CDR2 is LQKENI in the germline V gene. This CDR3 has 15 residues. V gave up 2 bases and J gave up 7 bases, with 14 bases separating them.

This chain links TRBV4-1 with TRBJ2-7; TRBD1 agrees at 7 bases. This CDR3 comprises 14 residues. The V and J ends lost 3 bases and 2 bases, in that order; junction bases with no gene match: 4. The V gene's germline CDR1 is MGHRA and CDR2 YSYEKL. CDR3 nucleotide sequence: TGCGCCAGCAGCCAGATTGACAGGGCCTACGAGCAGTACTTC. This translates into CASSQIDRAYEQYF.

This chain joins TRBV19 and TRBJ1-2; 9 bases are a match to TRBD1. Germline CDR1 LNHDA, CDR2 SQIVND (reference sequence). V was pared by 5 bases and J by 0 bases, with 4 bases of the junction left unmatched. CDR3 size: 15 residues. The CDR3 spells CASSPGQGANYGYTF. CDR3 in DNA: TGTGCCAGTAGTCCGGGACAGGGAGCTAACTATGGCTACACCTTC.

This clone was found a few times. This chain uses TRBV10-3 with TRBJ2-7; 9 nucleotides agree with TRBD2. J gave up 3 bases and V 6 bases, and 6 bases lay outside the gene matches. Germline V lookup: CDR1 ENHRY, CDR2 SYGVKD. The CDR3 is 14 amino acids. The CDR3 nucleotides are TGTGCCATCAGCGCTACTAGCGGGCACTACGAGCAGTACTTC. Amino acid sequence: CAISATSGHYEQYF.

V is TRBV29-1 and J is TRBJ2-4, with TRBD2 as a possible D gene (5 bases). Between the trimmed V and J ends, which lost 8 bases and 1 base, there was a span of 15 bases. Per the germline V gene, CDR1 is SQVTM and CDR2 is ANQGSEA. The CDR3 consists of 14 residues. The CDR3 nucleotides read TGCAGCCCTGAACCCGGCGGGGCCAAAAACATTCAGTACTTC. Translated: CSPEPGGAKNIQYF.

The CDR3 loop is CASRDSSGNTIYF. The DNA for the CDR3 is TGTGCCAGCAGGGACAGCTCTGGAAACACCATATATTTT. The rearrangement uses TRBV9 and TRBJ1-3; perhaps TRBD1 as D (6 bases). CDR1 SGDLS and CDR2 YYNGEE come from the germline V gene. Trimming shortened V by 5 bases and J by 0 bases, and 6 bases separated the two germline ends. This CDR3 has 13 residues.

Written as DNA, the CDR3 is TGTGCCAGCAGTTCGGACAGGGGTGGCTATGGCTACACCTTC. This sequence encodes CASSSDRGGYGYTF. The J gene is TRBJ1-2, the V gene TRBV6-1, with 9 bases fitting TRBD1. Looked up from germline, CDR1 is MNHNS and CDR2 is SASEGT. CDR3 size: 14 residues. J lost 4 bases, V lost 5 bases, and 5 bases had no gene match.

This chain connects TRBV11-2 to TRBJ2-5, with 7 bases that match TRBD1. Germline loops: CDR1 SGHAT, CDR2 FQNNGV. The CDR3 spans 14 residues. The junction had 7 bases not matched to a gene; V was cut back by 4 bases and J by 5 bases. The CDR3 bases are TGTGCCAGCAGCTCCGGACAGGAGGTGGAGACCCAGTACTTC. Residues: CASSSGQEVETQYF.

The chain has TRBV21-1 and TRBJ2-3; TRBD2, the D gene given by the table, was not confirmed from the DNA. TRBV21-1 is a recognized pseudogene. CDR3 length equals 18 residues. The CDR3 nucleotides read TGTGCCAGCAGCTTTCCGGGACTAGCGGGAAAAAACCCAGATACGCAGTATTTT. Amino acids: CASSFPGLAGKNPDTQYF.

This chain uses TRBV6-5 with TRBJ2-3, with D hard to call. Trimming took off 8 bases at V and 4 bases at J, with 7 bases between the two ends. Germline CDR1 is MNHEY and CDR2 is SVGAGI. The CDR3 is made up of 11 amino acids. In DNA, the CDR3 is TGTGCCAGCGGCCCGTCAGATACGCAGTATTTT. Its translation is CASGPSDTQYF.

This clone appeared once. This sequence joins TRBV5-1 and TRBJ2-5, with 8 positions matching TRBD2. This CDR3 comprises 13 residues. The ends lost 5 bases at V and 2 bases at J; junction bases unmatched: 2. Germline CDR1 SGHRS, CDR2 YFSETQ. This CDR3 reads CASSPSGQETQYF. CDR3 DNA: TGCGCCAGCAGTCCTAGCGGGCAAGAGACCCAGTACTTC.

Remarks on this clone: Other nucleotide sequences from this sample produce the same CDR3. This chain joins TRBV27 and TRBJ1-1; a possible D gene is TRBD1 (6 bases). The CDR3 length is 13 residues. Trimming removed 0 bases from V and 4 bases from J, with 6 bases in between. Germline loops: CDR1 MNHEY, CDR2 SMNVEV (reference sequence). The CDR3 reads CASSLSRGTEAFF. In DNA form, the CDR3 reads TGTGCCAGCAGTTTATCCAGGGGCACTGAAGCTTTCTTT.

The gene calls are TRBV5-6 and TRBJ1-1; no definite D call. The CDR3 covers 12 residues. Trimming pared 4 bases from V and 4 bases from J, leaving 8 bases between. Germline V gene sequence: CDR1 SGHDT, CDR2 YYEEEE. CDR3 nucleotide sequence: TGTGCCAGCAGCGAACTAGGCACTGAAGCTTTCTTT. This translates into CASSELGTEAFF.

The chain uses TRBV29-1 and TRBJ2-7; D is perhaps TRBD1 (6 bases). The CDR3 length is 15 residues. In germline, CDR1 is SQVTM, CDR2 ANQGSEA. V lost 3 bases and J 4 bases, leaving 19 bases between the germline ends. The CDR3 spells CSVEAPFTGSYEQYF. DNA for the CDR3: TGCAGCGTTGAGGCCCCATTTACAGGGTCGTACGAGCAGTACTTC.

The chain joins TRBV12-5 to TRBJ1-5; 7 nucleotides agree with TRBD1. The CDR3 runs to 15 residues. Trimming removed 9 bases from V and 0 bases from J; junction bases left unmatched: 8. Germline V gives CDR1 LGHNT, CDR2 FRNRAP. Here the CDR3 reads CARNTTGVSNQPQHF. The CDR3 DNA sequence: TGTGCTAGAAATACTACAGGGGTTAGCAATCAGCCCCAGCATTTT. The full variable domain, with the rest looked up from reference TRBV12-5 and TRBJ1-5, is DARVTQTPRHKVTEMGQEVTMRCQPILGHNTVFWYRQTMMQGLELLAYFRNRAPLDDSGMPKDRFSAEMPDATLATLKIQPSEPRDSAVYFCARNTTGVSNQPQHFGDGTRLSIL.

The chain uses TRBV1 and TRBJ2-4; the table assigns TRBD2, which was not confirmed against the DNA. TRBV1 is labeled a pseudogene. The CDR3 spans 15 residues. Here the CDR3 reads CTSSPRGGSKNIQYF. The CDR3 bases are TGCACCAGCAGCCCTCGAGGAGGGTCCAAAAACATTCAGTACTTC.

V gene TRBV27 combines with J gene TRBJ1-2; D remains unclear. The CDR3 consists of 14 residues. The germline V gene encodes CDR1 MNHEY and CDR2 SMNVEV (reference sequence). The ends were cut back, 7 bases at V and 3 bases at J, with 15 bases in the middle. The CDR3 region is CASKLGGNYYGYTF. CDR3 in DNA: TGTGCCAGCAAATTAGGCGGAAACTACTATGGCTACACCTTC.

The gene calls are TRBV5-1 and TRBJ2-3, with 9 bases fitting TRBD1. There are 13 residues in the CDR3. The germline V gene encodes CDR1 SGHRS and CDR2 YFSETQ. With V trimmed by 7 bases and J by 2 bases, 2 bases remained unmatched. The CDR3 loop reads CASRDRDTDTQYF. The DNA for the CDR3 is TGCGCCAGCCGGGACAGGGACACAGATACGCAGTATTTT. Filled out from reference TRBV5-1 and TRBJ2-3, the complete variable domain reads KAGVTQTPRYLIKTRGQQVTLSCSPISGHRSVSWYQQTPGQGLQFLFEYFSETQRNKGNFPGRFSGRQFSNSRSEMNVSTLELGDSALYLCASRDRDTDTQYFGPGTRLTVL.

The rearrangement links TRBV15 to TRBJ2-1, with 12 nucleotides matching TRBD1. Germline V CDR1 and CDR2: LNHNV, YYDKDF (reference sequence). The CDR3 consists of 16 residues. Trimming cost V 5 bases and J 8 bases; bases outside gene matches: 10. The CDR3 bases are TGTGCCACCAGCGGCAAGGGACAGGGGGCTTGGGATGAGCAGTTCTTC. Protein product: CATSGKGQGAWDEQFF.

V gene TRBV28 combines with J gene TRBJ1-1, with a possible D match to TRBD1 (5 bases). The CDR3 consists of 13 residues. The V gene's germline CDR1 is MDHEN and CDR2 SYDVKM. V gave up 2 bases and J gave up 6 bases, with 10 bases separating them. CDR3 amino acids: CASSLKGVAEAFF. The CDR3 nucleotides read TGTGCCAGCAGTTTAAAAGGGGTCGCTGAAGCTTTCTTT.

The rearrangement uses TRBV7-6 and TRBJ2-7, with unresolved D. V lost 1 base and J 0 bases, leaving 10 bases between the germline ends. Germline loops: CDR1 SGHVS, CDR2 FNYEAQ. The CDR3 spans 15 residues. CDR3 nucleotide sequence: TGTGCCAGCAGCTTAGGGTTTGGCAACTCCTACGAGCAGTACTTC. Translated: CASSLGFGNSYEQYF. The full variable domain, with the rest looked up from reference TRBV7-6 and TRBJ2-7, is GAGVSQSPRYKVTKRGQDVALRCDPISGHVSLYWYRQALGQGPEFLTYFNYEAQQDKSGLPNDRFSAERPEGSISTLTIQRTEQRDSAMYRCASSLGFGNSYEQYFGPGTRLTVT.

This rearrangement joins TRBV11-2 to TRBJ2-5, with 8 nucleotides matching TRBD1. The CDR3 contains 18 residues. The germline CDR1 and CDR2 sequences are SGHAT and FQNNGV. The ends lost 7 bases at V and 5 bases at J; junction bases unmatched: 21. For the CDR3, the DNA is TGTGCCAGCACGAACAGGGGGACAGGTCTTTTACCGGGGGAGACCCAGTACTTC. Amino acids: CASTNRGTGLLPGETQYF.

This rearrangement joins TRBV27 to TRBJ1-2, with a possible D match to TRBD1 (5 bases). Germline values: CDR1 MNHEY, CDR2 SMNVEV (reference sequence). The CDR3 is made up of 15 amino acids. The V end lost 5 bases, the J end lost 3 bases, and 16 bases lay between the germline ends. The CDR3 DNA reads TGTGCCAGCAGTCCAATGGGGGACGCCCACTATGGCTACACCTTC. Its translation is CASSPMGDAHYGYTF.

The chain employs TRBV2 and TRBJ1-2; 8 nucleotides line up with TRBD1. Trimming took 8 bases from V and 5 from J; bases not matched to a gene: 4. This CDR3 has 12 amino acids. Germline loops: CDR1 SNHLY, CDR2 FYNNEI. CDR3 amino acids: CASVDREYGYTF. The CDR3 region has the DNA TGTGCCAGCGTGGACAGGGAGTATGGCTACACCTTC.

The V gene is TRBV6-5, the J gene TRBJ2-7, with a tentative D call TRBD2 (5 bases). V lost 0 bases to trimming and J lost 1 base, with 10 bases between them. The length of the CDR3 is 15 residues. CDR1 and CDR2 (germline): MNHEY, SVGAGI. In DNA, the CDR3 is TGTGCCAGCAGTTACTCAACTTTAGCGTCCTACGAGCAGTACTTC. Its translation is CASSYSTLASYEQYF.

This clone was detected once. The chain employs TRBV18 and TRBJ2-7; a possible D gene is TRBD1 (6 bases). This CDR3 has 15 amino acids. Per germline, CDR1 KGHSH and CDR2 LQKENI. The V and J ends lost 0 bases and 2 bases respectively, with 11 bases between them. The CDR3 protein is CASSPPRTATYEQYF. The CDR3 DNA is TGTGCCAGCTCACCACCAAGGACAGCGACCTACGAGCAGTACTTC.